The next 27 T cell receptor beta chains were all read from a single sample in a study of T cells expressing NK-cell markers. No DNA is given; TCRdb re-called the 5' RACE reads and lists each CDR3 protein once. Listed are a few hundred thousand distinct CDR3 sequences; about 1.5% falls within the top ten. Sequencing was performed on blood T cells: a sorted CD56 or NKG2C T cell subset, CD4+ or CD8+ T cells, or bulk PBMC T cells (not recorded which). The receptors were gathered from a woman in her forties or fifties in good health.

CDR3 amino acids: CASSLAVSGYNEQFF. This rearrangement joins TRBV5-1 to TRBJ2-1; TCRdb proposes TRBD2, but this gene call is untestable without DNA. The CDR3 totals 15 residues. Germline V CDR1 and CDR2: SGHRS, YFSETQ.

J is TRBJ2-3 and V is TRBV5-1; TCRdb gives TRBD1 as the D gene, but with no DNA this cannot be confirmed. The CDR3 loop spans 17 amino acids. Germline-derived CDR1 and CDR2 are SGHRS and YFSETQ. The CDR3 is CASSSIQGGFGADTQYF.

The chain joins TRBV27 to TRBJ2-3. The CDR3 has 13 amino acids. Germline V lookup: CDR1 MNHEY, CDR2 SMNVEV (reference sequence). CDR3 sequence reads: CASSPRRADTQYF.

The rearrangement links TRBV6-6 to TRBJ2-7; TCRdb names TRBD2, which stays unverified in the absence of DNA. CDR1 MNHNY and CDR2 SVGAGI come from the germline V gene (reference sequence). This CDR3 is 12 amino acids long. The CDR3 sequence is CATSGGLYEQYF.

The chain is built from TRBV10-3 and TRBJ1-6; the D call from TCRdb, TRBD1, cannot be confirmed without DNA. Per germline, CDR1 ENHRY and CDR2 SYGVKD. This CDR3 comprises 13 residues. CDR3 residues: CAMQDRLNSPLHF.

V gene TRBV14 combines with J gene TRBJ2-7; TCRdb picks TRBD2, but there is no DNA to check that call. Germline V gene lookup returns CDR1 SGHDN and CDR2 FVKESK. This CDR3 region has 13 residues. The CDR3 loop reads CASSRTSSREQYF.

This chain connects TRBV24-1 to TRBJ2-3; TCRdb indicates TRBD1, and absent DNA this call remains unverified. The CDR3 has 17 amino acids. Germline loops: CDR1 KGHDR, CDR2 SFDVKD. The CDR3 spells CATSDLQVGGTKDTQYF.

J is TRBJ2-3 and V is TRBV7-8; TCRdb gives TRBD2 as the D gene, but with no DNA this cannot be confirmed. This CDR3 region has 17 residues. Looked up from germline, CDR1 is SGHVS and CDR2 is FQNEAQ. The chain's CDR3 is CASSLLTMGLSTDTQYF.

This chain links TRBV20-1 with TRBJ2-3; TCRdb proposes TRBD1, but this gene call is untestable without DNA. Germline CDR1 reads DFQATT; CDR2 reads SNEGSKA (reference sequence). This CDR3 contains 14 residues. This CDR3 is CSARGWGSTDTQYF.

The CDR3 sequence is CASSDPAKTGGELFF. The chain recombines TRBV6-4 with TRBJ2-2. Germline values: CDR1 MRHNA, CDR2 SNTAGT. CDR3 length: 15 residues.

CDR3 sequence reads: CASSSGTRPREQYF. The V gene is TRBV19, the J gene TRBJ2-7; TCRdb's assignment of TRBD1 cannot be checked, as there is no DNA. The CDR3 is 14 amino acids. CDR1 and CDR2 (germline): LNHDA, SQIVND (reference sequence). The variable domain in full, completed from reference TRBV19 and TRBJ2-7, reads DGGITQSPKYLFRKEGQNVTLSCEQNLNHDAMYWYRQDPGQGLRLIYYSQIVNDFQKGDIAEGYSVSREKKESFPLTVTSAQKNPTAFYLCASSSGTRPREQYFGPGTRLTVT.

The chain recombines TRBV19 with TRBJ2-7; the D call from TCRdb, TRBD2, cannot be confirmed without DNA. Per germline, CDR1 LNHDA and CDR2 SQIVND (reference sequence). The CDR3 totals 14 residues. The CDR3 is CASSIDLGGLEQYF.

The V call is TRBV20-1, the J call TRBJ2-7. Germline CDR1 is DFQATT and CDR2 is SNEGSKA (reference sequence). The length of the CDR3 is 12 residues. The CDR3 loop is CSASGMVDEQYF.

The CDR3 sequence: CASSRGQGIQPQHF. The chain recombines TRBV12-3 or TRBV12-4 with TRBJ1-5; the TRBD1 assignment by TCRdb is unverifiable without DNA. The CDR3 extends over 14 amino acids.

This chain connects TRBV21-1 to TRBJ2-5. TRBV21-1 represents a pseudogene. The CDR3 has 14 residues. CDR3 sequence reads: CASSKGGPQETQYF.

This chain uses TRBV20-1 with TRBJ1-4; the TCRdb call, TRBD1, lacks DNA for checking. This CDR3 region has 14 residues. CDR1 is DFQATT and CDR2 is SNEGSKA in the germline V gene (reference sequence). This CDR3 is CSARRTGHDEKLFF.

The gene calls are TRBV4-2 and TRBJ2-5; the D call from TCRdb, TRBD1, cannot be confirmed without DNA. The V gene's germline CDR1 is LGHNA and CDR2 YNFKEQ. There are 15 residues in the CDR3. CDR3 in amino acids: CASSLRDGGQETQYF.

The chain recombines TRBV3-1 with TRBJ2-1; TCRdb reports TRBD2, a call that lacks DNA to check it against. This CDR3 is 17 amino acids long. The V gene's germline CDR1 is LGHDT and CDR2 YNNKEL (reference sequence). CDR3 sequence reads: CASSQARLAPLQNEQFF.

The rearrangement links TRBV12-5 to TRBJ2-2; TCRdb reports TRBD2, a call that lacks DNA to check it against. The CDR3 is made up of 15 amino acids. CDR1 is LGHNT and CDR2 is FRNRAP in the germline V gene. This CDR3 reads CASGPRGPEVGELFF.

The V gene is TRBV5-6, the J gene TRBJ2-7; TCRdb indicates TRBD2, and absent DNA this call remains unverified. The CDR3 consists of 13 residues. Per the germline V gene, CDR1 is SGHDT and CDR2 is YYEEEE. This CDR3 is CASSFGLVGEQYF.

V usage is TRBV7-3 and J usage is TRBJ2-6; the D gene TCRdb calls, TRBD1, cannot be checked with no DNA. The CDR3 is 15 residues long. CDR1 SGHTA and CDR2 FQGTGA come from the germline V gene. The CDR3 spells CASSPGTSGANVLTF.

The rearrangement joins TRBV20-1 to TRBJ2-3; TCRdb designates TRBD2, a call that cannot be tested without DNA. The CDR3 extends over 15 amino acids. CDR1 is DFQATT and CDR2 is SNEGSKA in the germline V gene (reference sequence). CDR3 in amino acids: CSATSSGRATDTQYF.

The CDR3 here is CAKRDSRTDTQYF. This chain links TRBV2 with TRBJ2-3; TCRdb returns TRBD1, unconfirmable since there is no DNA. CDR1 SNHLY and CDR2 FYNNEI come from the germline V gene. The CDR3 length is 13 residues.

The chain combines TRBV5-1 with TRBJ2-2. The CDR3 is 17 amino acids. Germline V gene lookup returns CDR1 SGHRS and CDR2 YFSETQ. CDR3 in amino acids: CASSHLASGPNTGELFF.

The chain joins TRBV29-1 to TRBJ2-2; TCRdb's D gene call, TRBD1, goes unchecked for lack of DNA. The CDR3 spans 13 residues. Per germline, CDR1 SQVTM and CDR2 ANQGSEA. CDR3 sequence: CSAGTANTGELFF.

The chain uses TRBV29-1 and TRBJ2-5; the TCRdb call, TRBD2, lacks DNA for checking. This CDR3 has 14 residues. Germline V lookup: CDR1 SQVTM, CDR2 ANQGSEA. Here the CDR3 reads CSVEVHSGQETQYF.

The rearrangement joins TRBV27 to TRBJ2-1. In germline, CDR1 is MNHEY, CDR2 SMNVEV (reference sequence). The CDR3 is 15 amino acids. The CDR3 spells CASTRSWSSYNEQFF.